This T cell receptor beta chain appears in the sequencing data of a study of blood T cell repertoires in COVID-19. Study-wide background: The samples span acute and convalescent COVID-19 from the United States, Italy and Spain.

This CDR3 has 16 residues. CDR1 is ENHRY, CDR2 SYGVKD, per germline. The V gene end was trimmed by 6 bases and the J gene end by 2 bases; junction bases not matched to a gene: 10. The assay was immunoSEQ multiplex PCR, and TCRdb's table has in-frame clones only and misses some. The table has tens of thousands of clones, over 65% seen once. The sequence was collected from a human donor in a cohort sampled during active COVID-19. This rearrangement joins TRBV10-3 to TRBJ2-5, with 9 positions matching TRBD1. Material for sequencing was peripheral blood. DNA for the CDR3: TGTGCCATCAGCCAAAAGGGACAGGGAAGACAAGAGACCCAGTACTTC. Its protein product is CAISQKGQGRQETQYF.